Below, 26 T cell receptor beta chains from the same sample are listed, as sequenced in a study of identical twins. TCRdb fed the 5' RACE reads into MiXCR, producing one record per CDR3 protein. The table includes some 560,000 distinct CDR3 sequences, around 9.6% detected once. These data also featured in a second study, about yellow fever vaccine responses in identical twins.

The specimen sequenced was PBMCs. The receptors originated from a woman aged 18-30 years in good health.

The CDR3 DNA sequence: TGCAGTGCTAAATGGGGCCGCTTGGAGACCCAGTACTTC. It encodes CSAKWGRLETQYF. The chain is built from TRBV20-1 and TRBJ2-5; D may be TRBD1 (5 bases). Germline assignment: CDR1 DFQATT and CDR2 SNEGSKA (reference sequence). This CDR3 is built from 13 residues. The ends were cut back, 4 bases at V and 5 bases at J, with 14 bases in the middle.

J is TRBJ2-7 and V is TRBV2; D is perhaps TRBD1 (5 bases). V lost 3 bases and J 4 bases, leaving 19 bases between the germline ends. The CDR3 is 16 residues long. The germline V gene encodes CDR1 SNHLY and CDR2 FYNNEI. The CDR3 DNA sequence: TGTGCCAGCAGTGAGAGTTGGGCGCAGGGCTCTTACGAGCAGTACTTC. Protein product: CASSESWAQGSYEQYF.

This clonotype was seen ten or more times. CDR3 coding DNA: TGCAGCGTTTCAGGGGGCCCTAACTATGGCTACACCTTC. Residues: CSVSGGPNYGYTF. The V and J genes are TRBV29-1 and TRBJ1-2, with 8 bases identical to TRBD1. Looked up from germline, CDR1 is SQVTM and CDR2 is ANQGSEA. The CDR3 runs to 13 residues. Trimming at V came to 5 bases and at J to 0 bases, leaving 2 bases not matched to a gene. Full variable domain (outside the CDR3, taken from reference TRBV29-1 and TRBJ1-2): SAVISQKPSRDICQRGTSLTIQCQVDSQVTMMFWYRQQPGQSLTLIATANQGSEATYESGFVIDKFPISRPNLTFSTLTVSNMSPEDSSIYLCSVSGGPNYGYTFGSGTRLTVV.

This chain joins TRBV27 and TRBJ2-7; 7 bases map to TRBD2. Trimming took 6 bases from V and 2 from J; bases not matched to a gene: 16. CDR3 length equals 17 residues. The germline CDR1 and CDR2 sequences are MNHEY and SMNVEV (reference sequence). The CDR3, as DNA: TGTGCCAGCAGACCCACACCGCGGGGGTTGGCTACCTACGAGCAGTACTTC. It specifies CASRPTPRGLATYEQYF.

The genes are TRBV1 and TRBJ2-1; the DNA was not used to check the table's D call, TRBD2. TRBV1 is designated a pseudogene. CDR3 length: 17 residues. The CDR3 region has the DNA TGCAGTTTGACGGCTAGCGGGATGAACTCCATCTACAATGAGCAGTTCTTC. Amino acid sequence: CSLTASGMNSIYNEQFF.

The gene calls are TRBV7-9 and TRBJ2-3; weak D call: TRBD1 (6 bases). In germline, CDR1 is SEHNR, CDR2 FQNEAQ (reference sequence). Trimming pared 5 bases from V and 5 bases from J, leaving 14 bases between. The CDR3 covers 14 residues. CDR3 in DNA: TGTGCCAGCAGCATCCGGGACACCGAAGATACGCAGTATTTT. This codes for CASSIRDTEDTQYF.

The chain recombines TRBV7-9 with TRBJ2-1; 8 nucleotides align to TRBD2. The CDR3 loop spans 17 amino acids. The V gene's germline CDR1 is SEHNR and CDR2 FQNEAQ (reference sequence). The V and J ends lost 5 bases and 4 bases, in that order; junction bases with no gene match: 13. The CDR3, as DNA: TGTGCCAGCAGCCGAGTTGGAACGGGGGGGGTGTACAATGAGCAGTTCTTC. Translation gives CASSRVGTGGVYNEQFF.

This clonotype showed up just a few times. The CDR3 spells CSARGLAEGHEQFF. CDR3 nucleotide sequence: TGCAGTGCTAGAGGACTAGCGGAAGGCCATGAGCAGTTCTTC. This chain uses TRBV20-1 with TRBJ2-1; 9 positions match TRBD2. V was clipped by 1 base and J by 8 bases; unmatched bases: 6. Germline CDR1 is DFQATT and CDR2 is SNEGSKA (reference sequence). The CDR3 has 14 amino acids.

This clonotype was observed many times. The chain employs TRBV25-1 and TRBJ2-1; TRBD1 or TRBD2 may be the D gene (5 bases each). CDR3 length equals 15 residues. V dropped 10 bases and J dropped 5 bases, with 21 bases sitting between them. Germline V CDR1 and CDR2: MGHDK, SYGVNS. DNA of the CDR3: TGTGCCACCGAGGGGCCCCGGGGCCGCCACAATGAGCAGTTCTTC. Its translation is CATEGPRGRHNEQFF.

This clonotype appeared a few times. The chain is built from TRBV7-2 and TRBJ2-7, with 13 bases fitting TRBD2. This CDR3 is 20 amino acids long. The junction had 16 bases not matched to a gene; V was cut back by 1 base and J by 4 bases. Germline values: CDR1 SGHTA, CDR2 FQGNSA. Here the CDR3 reads CASSLGLLGARTSGSYEQYF. In DNA form, the CDR3 reads TGTGCCAGCAGCTTAGGGCTTTTGGGGGCAAGGACTAGCGGGAGTTACGAGCAGTACTTC.

Ten or more counts support this clonotype. V is TRBV27 and J is TRBJ2-2; 7 bases align to TRBD1. The CDR3 covers 16 residues. V lost 5 bases and J lost 2; bases outside the gene matches: 8. The germline CDR1 and CDR2 sequences are MNHEY and SMNVEV (reference sequence). CDR3 nucleotides: TGTGCCAGCAGTGGTGGGACAGAGCATAACACCGGGGAGCTGTTTTTT. It translates to CASSGGTEHNTGELFF.

This clonotype showed up just a few times. The chain joins TRBV5-1 to TRBJ2-5; TRBD2 agrees at 7 bases. V trimming: 0 bases; J trimming: 5 bases; junction bases outside the gene matches: 7. This CDR3 spans 15 amino acids. Germline-derived CDR1 and CDR2 are SGHRS and YFSETQ. CDR3 sequence: CASSLDWLAAETQYF. The CDR3 bases are TGCGCCAGCAGCTTGGATTGGCTAGCGGCGGAGACCCAGTACTTC.

This clonotype has ten or more counts. The V and J genes are TRBV12-3 or TRBV12-4 and TRBJ2-7, with D unresolved. The CDR3 totals 11 residues. V lost 3 bases and J 7 bases, leaving 7 bases between the germline ends. The CDR3 DNA is TGTGCCAGCAGTTTTAAGCTTGAGCAGTACTTC. This translates into CASSFKLEQYF.

This clonotype was detected ten times or more. Here the CDR3 DNA reads TGTGCCATCAGTAACTCAGGGGCGAATAATTCACCCCTCCACTTT. Its protein is CAISNSGANNSPLHF. V gene TRBV10-3 combines with J gene TRBJ1-6; possible D gene TRBD1, 6 bases. Looked up from germline, CDR1 is ENHRY and CDR2 is SYGVKD. Trimming removed 5 bases from V and 5 bases from J, with 13 bases in between. This CDR3 spans 15 amino acids.

The gene calls are TRBV20-1 and TRBJ2-7, with a weak D call TRBD2 (6 bases). The V gene's germline CDR1 is DFQATT and CDR2 SNEGSKA (reference sequence). Trimming took 8 bases from V and 3 from J, leaving 11 bases between them. This CDR3 is built from 11 residues. CDR3 DNA: TGCAGTACGCGGGGCGGCTACGAGCAGTACTTC. Translation: CSTRGGYEQYF.

This clonotype was seen only a few times. The chain is built from TRBV7-2 and TRBJ2-1; TRBD2 matches 10 bases. CDR1 is SGHTA and CDR2 is FQGNSA in the germline V gene. V dropped 6 bases and J dropped 6; count of bases not matched to a gene: 5. The CDR3 loop spans 14 amino acids. CDR3 bases: TGTGCCAGCAGGGAAGCGGGAGGGGGCAATGAGCAGTTCTTC. It translates to CASREAGGGNEQFF.

There are a few counts of this clonotype. V usage is TRBV7-2 and J usage is TRBJ2-7, with D uncertain. The CDR3 is 15 residues long. The germline V and J ends were trimmed by 1 base and 2 bases, with 12 bases remaining between them. Germline assignment: CDR1 SGHTA and CDR2 FQGNSA. CDR3 amino acids: CASSLDTTSTYEQYF. The DNA of the CDR3 is TGTGCCAGCAGCTTAGATACTACTTCCACCTACGAGCAGTACTTC.

Many counts were recorded for this clonotype. The V gene is TRBV3-1, the J gene TRBJ2-7; TRBD1 matches 8 bases. V lost 2 bases to trimming and J lost 3 bases; unmatched junction nucleotides: 6. CDR1 LGHDT and CDR2 YNNKEL come from the germline V gene (reference sequence). The CDR3 is made up of 15 amino acids. The CDR3 region has the DNA TGTGCCAGCAGCCAACGCGGGACAGGATACTACGAGCAGTACTTC. This gives the protein CASSQRGTGYYEQYF.

The genes are TRBV4-3 and TRBJ2-4, with 7 bases aligning to TRBD1. Germline V gene data show CDR1 as LGHNA and CDR2 as YSLEER. CDR3 size: 16 residues. V lost 1 base to trimming and J lost 6 bases; unmatched junction nucleotides: 9. The CDR3 DNA follows: TGCGCCAGCAGCCAAGTTGTCGCGACAGGGAGAAACATTCAGTACTTC. It codes for CASSQVVATGRNIQYF.

At least ten counts were recorded for this clonotype. The genes are TRBV27 and TRBJ2-7; 8 positions match TRBD1. The CDR3 contains 15 residues. The germline V gene has CDR1 MNHEY and CDR2 SMNVEV (reference sequence). Trimming cost V 2 bases and J 4 bases; bases outside gene matches: 7. The CDR3 nucleotides are TGTGCCAGCAGTTTAGCTACAGGGGGGTCATACGAGCAGTACTTC. Encoded protein: CASSLATGGSYEQYF.

The table lists this clonotype with many counts. The chain recombines TRBV4-2 with TRBJ1-5, with D possibly matching TRBD1 (5 bases). V was shortened by 0 bases and J by 7 bases, with 13 bases between the two germline ends. Germline CDR1 is LGHNA and CDR2 is YNFKEQ. The CDR3 loop spans 15 amino acids. CDR3 loop: CASSQEKSGSQPQHF. The CDR3 coding sequence is TGTGCCAGCAGCCAAGAGAAGTCAGGGTCCCAGCCCCAGCATTTT.

This clonotype has at least ten counts. The gene calls are TRBV12-3 or TRBV12-4 and TRBJ1-2; 7 positions match TRBD1. The CDR3 is made up of 15 amino acids. The V gene end was trimmed by 2 bases and the J gene end by 3 bases; junction bases not matched to a gene: 6. The CDR3 protein is CASSLRQGDYYGYTF. CDR3 nucleotides: TGTGCCAGCAGTTTACGGCAGGGGGATTACTATGGCTACACCTTC.

This clonotype has at least ten counts. V is TRBV20-1 and J is TRBJ1-1; D may be TRBD1 (5 bases). The V end was cut by 3 bases, the J end by 6 bases, with 17 bases between. This CDR3 contains 14 residues. Germline loops: CDR1 DFQATT, CDR2 SNEGSKA (reference sequence). CDR3 in DNA: TGCAGTGCTAGGGGTTTATCTGACAGTCCTGAAGCTTTCTTT. This codes for CSARGLSDSPEAFF.

This clonotype occurred a few times. Mismatch with germline at one junction end may stem from a read error. The CDR3 nucleotides are TGTGCCTGCAGCCAAGATAGCCTAGCGGGAGGCCTCTCCTACAATGAGCAGTTCTTC. Amino acids: CACSQDSLAGGLSYNEQFF. The rearrangement links TRBV3-1 to TRBJ2-1; the match to TRBD2 covers 11 bases. CDR3 length: 19 amino acids. The germline V gene has CDR1 LGHDT and CDR2 YNNKEL (reference sequence).

The sample holds many counts of this clonotype. V usage is TRBV7-9 and J usage is TRBJ1-2, with TRBD1 matching 10 bases. The CDR3 runs to 16 residues. Per the germline V gene, CDR1 is SEHNR and CDR2 is FQNEAQ (reference sequence). V dropped 0 bases and J dropped 2; count of bases not matched to a gene: 3. The CDR3 DNA reads TGTGCCAGCAGCTTAGCGGGACAGGGGCAAAACTATGGCTACACCTTC. Protein sequence: CASSLAGQGQNYGYTF.

This clonotype showed up many times. The chain is built from TRBV4-2 and TRBJ2-2, with D maybe TRBD2 (5 bases). CDR1 is LGHNA and CDR2 is YNFKEQ in the germline V gene. CDR3 length: 15 residues. The V end was cut by 2 bases, the J end by 1 base, with 8 bases between. The CDR3 DNA reads TGTGCCAGCAGCCAAAAGCGGATGAACACCGGGGAGCTGTTTTTT. It specifies CASSQKRMNTGELFF.